This T cell receptor (beta chain) was recovered during a study of OX40 agonist ivuxolimab in advanced cancers. Across the whole study: Patients were treated with intravenous ivuxolimab, dosed at 0.01 to 10 mg/kg and infused every 2 weeks. Patients treated during dose escalation were battling hepatocellular carcinoma, melanoma, renal cell or head and neck cancer.

Sequenced by immunoSEQ multiplex PCR; TCRdb stores in-frame clones only, minus some. This sample has tens of thousands of clones, with around nine tenths found just once. Germline CDR1 is MRHNA and CDR2 is SNTAGT. The V end lost 7 bases, the J end lost 4 bases, and 19 bases lay between the germline ends. This CDR3 region has 16 residues. The sample consisted of CD4+ or CD8+ T cells sorted from blood, taken in a trial of the OX40 agonist ivuxolimab. The rearrangement joins TRBV6-4 to TRBJ2-2; weak D call: TRBD2 (5 bases). The receptor was isolated from an adult with an advanced solid tumor such as melanoma, head and neck, liver or kidney cancer. The CDR3 sequence is CASKPTRSGSTGELFF. CDR3 DNA: TGTGCCAGCAAACCCACTAGGAGTGGCAGCACCGGGGAGCTGTTTTTT.